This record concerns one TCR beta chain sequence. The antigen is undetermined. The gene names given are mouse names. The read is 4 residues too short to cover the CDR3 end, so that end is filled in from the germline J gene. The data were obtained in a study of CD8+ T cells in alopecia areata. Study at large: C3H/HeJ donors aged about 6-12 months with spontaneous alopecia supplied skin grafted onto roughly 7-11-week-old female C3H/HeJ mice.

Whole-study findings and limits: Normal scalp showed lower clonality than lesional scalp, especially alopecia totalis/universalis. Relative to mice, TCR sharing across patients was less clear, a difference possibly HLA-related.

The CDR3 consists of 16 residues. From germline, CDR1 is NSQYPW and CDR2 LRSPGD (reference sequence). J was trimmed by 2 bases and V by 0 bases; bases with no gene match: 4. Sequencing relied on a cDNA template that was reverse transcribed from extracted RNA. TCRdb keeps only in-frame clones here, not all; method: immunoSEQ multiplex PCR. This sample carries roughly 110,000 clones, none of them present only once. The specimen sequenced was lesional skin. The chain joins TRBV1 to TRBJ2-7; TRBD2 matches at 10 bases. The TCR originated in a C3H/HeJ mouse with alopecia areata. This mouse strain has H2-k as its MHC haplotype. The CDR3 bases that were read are TGCACCTGCAGTGCAGACTGGGGGGGCGCTCCCTAT. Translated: CTCSADWGGAPY. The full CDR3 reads CTCSADWGGAPYEQYF.